The clone carrying this T cell receptor (beta chain) was detected only once. Germline loops: CDR1 MNHNS, CDR2 SASEGT. The junction had 2 bases not matched to a gene; V was cut back by 2 bases and J by 6 bases. CDR3 length equals 14 residues. The entry originates in a study of blood T cell repertoires in COVID-19. Study context: Material from acute and convalescent COVID-19 was sourced from the United States, Italy and Spain.

Authors' analysis steps: Scientists estimated how many nucleated cells there were by amplifying reference gene primers. Profiling relied on immunoSEQ multiplex PCR, and the TCRdb table lists in-frame clones only, not all of them. The V and J calls and clone size were taken over from that table, and D and trimming were inferred from the DNA. The sample has approximately 150,000 clones, 85% to 90% seen once. This chain uses TRBV6-1 with TRBJ1-5, with TRBD1 identical over 9 bases. Sequencing input: peripheral blood. The receptor was derived from a woman between 55 and 75 years old with acute or convalescent COVID-19. The CDR3 sequence is CASSETGGPQPQHF. CDR3 DNA sequence: TGTGCCAGCAGTGAAACAGGGGGCCCTCAGCCCCAGCATTTT.